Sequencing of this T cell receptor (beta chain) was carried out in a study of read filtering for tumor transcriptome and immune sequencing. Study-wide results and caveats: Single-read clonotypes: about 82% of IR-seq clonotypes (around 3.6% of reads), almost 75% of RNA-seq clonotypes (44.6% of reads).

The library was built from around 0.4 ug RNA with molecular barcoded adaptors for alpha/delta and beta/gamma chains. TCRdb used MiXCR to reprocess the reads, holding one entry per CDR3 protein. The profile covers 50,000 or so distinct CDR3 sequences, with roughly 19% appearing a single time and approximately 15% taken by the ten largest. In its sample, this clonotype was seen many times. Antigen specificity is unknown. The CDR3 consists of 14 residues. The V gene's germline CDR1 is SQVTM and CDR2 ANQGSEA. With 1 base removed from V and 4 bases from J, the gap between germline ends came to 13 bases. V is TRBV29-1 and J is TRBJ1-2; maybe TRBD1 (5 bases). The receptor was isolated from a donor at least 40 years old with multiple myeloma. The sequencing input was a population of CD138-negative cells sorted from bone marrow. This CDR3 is CSVEGGPDLYGYTF. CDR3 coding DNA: TGCAGCGTTGAAGGGGGACCGGATCTCTATGGCTACACCTTC.